Listed below are T cell receptor beta chains from one sample, sequenced in a study of early T cells in non-severe SARS-CoV-2 infection. TCRdb called the 5' RACE reads again in MiXCR, with one record for every CDR3 protein. The sample shows about 110,000 distinct CDR3 sequences, 12% of them seen only once. Sample: whole blood. All receptors come from an adult who was a healthcare worker with PCR-confirmed SARS-CoV-2 infection or an uninfected control (not recorded which). CDR3s include the opening cysteine and the closing phenylalanine or tryptophan. Clone sizes are given selectively: once, few, many, or a class where the clone is expanded.

cdr3_length: 15
v_call: TRBV7-8
clone_size: many
cdr3_aa: CASSFRLAAYNEQFF

cdr3_length: 15
v_call: TRBV25-1
clone_size: -
cdr3_aa: CASSESKGTGVGYTF

cdr3_length: 14
v_call: TRBV11-2
clone_size: few
cdr3_aa: CASSLEQGDHEQYF

cdr3_length: 14
v_call: TRBV5-4
clone_size: many
cdr3_aa: CASSFEGRQETQYF

cdr3_length: 12
v_call: TRBV30
clone_size: -
cdr3_aa: CACTGPTDTQYF

cdr3_length: 13
v_call: TRBV3-1
clone_size: -
cdr3_aa: CASNQDVRNEQFF

cdr3_length: 16
v_call: TRBV5-5
clone_size: few
cdr3_aa: CASSYELTPIAYEQYF

cdr3_length: 16
v_call: TRBV7-8
clone_size: few
cdr3_aa: CASSFLPGGLFNEQFF

cdr3_length: 15
v_call: TRBV6-2/TRBV6-3
clone_size: few
cdr3_aa: CASRPSGGGYNEQFF

cdr3_length: 16
v_call: TRBV2
clone_size: -
cdr3_aa: CASSTAPGLAANEQFF